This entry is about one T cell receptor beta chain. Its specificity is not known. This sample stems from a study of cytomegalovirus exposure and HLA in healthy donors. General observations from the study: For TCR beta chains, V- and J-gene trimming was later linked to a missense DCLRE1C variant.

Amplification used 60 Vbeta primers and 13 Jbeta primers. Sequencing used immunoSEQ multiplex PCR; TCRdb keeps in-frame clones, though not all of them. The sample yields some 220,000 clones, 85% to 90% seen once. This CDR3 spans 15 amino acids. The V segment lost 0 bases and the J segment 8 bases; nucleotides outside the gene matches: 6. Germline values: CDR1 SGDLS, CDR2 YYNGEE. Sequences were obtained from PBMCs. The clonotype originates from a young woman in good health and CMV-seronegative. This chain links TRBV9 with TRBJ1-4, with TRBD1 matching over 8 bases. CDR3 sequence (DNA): TGTGCCAGCAGCGTAGAGACAGGGGACGGGGAAAAACTGTTTTTT. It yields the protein CASSVETGDGEKLFF. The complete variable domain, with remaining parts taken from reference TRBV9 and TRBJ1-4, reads DSGVTQTPKHLITATGQRVTLRCSPRSGDLSVYWYQQSLDQGLQFLIQYYNGEERAKGNILERFSAQQFPDLHSELNLSSLELGDSALYFCASSVETGDGEKLFFGSGTQLSVL.